This TCR beta chain was sequenced for a study of shared clonotypes between healthy human individuals. CD45RA-negative memory and CD45RA+ naive subsets were split from the CD4+ cells. Notes on this clone: Its antigen is not known.

The table came from immunoSEQ multiplex PCR; TCRdb's copy has only in-frame clones and leaves some out. The repertoire consists of under 2,500,000 clones, with around 95% occurring once and the leading ten covering over 0.1%. Study-wide points: Exclusively blood specimens were collected; tissue repertoires likely differ.

Material for sequencing was naive CD4+ T cells sorted from blood. Subset indicated: CD45RA+ positively selected. The clonotype originates from a man aged 18 to 29 in good health.

This CDR3 is CASSPRAGGSYEQYF. In DNA form, the CDR3 reads TGTGCCAGCAGCCCGAGGGCAGGGGGCTCCTACGAGCAGTACTTC. The V and J genes are TRBV7-2 and TRBJ2-7; 7 nucleotides line up with TRBD1. V shed 5 bases and J 0 bases; nucleotides not matched to a gene: 7. The CDR3 consists of 15 residues. CDR1 SGHTA and CDR2 FQGNSA come from the germline V gene.